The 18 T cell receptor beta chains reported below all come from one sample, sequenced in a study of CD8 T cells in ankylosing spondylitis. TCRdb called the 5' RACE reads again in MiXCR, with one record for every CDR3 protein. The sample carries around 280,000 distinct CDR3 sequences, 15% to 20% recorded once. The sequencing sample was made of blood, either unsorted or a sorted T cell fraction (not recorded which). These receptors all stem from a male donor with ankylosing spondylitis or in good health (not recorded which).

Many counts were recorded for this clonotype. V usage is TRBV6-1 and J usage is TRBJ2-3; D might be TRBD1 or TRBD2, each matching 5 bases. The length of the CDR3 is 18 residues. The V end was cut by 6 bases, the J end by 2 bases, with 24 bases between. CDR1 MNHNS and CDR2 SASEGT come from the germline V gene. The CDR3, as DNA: TGTGCCAGCAGGCCTGACTGGGGGTCTGTCGGGCTCACAGATACGCAGTATTTT. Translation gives CASRPDWGSVGLTDTQYF.

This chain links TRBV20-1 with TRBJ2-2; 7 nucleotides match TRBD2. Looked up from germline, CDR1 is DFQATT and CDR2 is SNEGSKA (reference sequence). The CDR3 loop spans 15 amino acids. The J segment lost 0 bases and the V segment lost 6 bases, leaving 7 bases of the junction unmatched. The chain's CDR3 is CSATSGTTNTGELFF. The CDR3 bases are TGCAGTGCCACCTCCGGGACTACGAACACCGGGGAGCTGTTTTTT.

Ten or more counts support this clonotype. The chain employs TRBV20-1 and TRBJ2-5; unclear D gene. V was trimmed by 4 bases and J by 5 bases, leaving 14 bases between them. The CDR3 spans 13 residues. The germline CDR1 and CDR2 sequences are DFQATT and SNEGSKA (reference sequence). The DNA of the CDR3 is TGCAGTGCTAAGTGGATCCGATGGGAGACCCAGTACTTC. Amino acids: CSAKWIRWETQYF.

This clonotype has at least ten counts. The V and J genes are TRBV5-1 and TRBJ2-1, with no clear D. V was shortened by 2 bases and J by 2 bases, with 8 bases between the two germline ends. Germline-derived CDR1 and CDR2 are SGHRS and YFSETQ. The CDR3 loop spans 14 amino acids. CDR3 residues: CASSFIQTYNEQFF. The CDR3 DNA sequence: TGCGCCAGCAGCTTTATCCAAACCTACAATGAGCAGTTCTTC.

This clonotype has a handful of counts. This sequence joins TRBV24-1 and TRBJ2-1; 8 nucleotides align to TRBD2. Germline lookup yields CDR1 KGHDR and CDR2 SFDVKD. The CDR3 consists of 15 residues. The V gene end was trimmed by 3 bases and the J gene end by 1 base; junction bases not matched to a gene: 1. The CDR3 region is CATSDSGGSYNEQFF. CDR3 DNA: TGTGCCACCAGTGATAGCGGGGGTTCCTACAATGAGCAGTTCTTC.

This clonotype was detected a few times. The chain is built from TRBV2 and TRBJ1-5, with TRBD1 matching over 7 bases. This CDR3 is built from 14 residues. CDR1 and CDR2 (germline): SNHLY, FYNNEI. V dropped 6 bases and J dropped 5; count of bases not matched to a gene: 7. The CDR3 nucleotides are TGTGCCAGCAGCCCGGACAGGTTTGATCAGCCCCAGCATTTT. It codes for CASSPDRFDQPQHF.

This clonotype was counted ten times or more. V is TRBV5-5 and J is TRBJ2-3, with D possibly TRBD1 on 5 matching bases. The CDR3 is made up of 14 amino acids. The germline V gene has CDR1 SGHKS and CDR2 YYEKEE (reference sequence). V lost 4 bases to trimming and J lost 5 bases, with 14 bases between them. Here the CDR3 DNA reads TGTGCCAGCAGCCTACAGGAAGTGGGAGATACGCAGTATTTT. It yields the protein CASSLQEVGDTQYF.

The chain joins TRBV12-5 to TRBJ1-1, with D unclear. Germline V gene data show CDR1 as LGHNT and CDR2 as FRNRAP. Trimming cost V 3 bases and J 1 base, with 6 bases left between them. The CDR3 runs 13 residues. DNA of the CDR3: TGTGCTAGTGGTTTCGCAGGGAACACTGAAGCTTTCTTT. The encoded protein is CASGFAGNTEAFF.

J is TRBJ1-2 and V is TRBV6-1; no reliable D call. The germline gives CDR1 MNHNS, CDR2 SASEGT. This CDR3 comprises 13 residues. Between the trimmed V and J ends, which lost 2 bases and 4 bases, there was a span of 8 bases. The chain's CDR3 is CASSEPEVYGYTF. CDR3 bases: TGTGCCAGCAGTGAACCAGAAGTCTATGGCTACACCTTC.

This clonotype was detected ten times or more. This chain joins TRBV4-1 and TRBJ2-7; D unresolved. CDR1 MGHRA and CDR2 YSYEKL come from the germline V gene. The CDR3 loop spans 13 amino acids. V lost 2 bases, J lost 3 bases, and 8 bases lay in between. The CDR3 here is CASSQNLDYEQYV. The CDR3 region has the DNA TGCGCCAGCAGCCAAAACCTGGACTACGAGCAGTACGTC.

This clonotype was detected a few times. CDR3 bases: TGCAGCGGCGGGACTAGCGGGAGGGGTGAGCAGTTCTTC. Translating gives CSGGTSGRGEQFF. The V and J genes are TRBV29-1 and TRBJ2-1; 16 bases agree with TRBD2. CDR1 and CDR2 (germline): SQVTM, ANQGSEA. The V gene end was trimmed by 7 bases and the J gene end by 9 bases; junction bases not matched to a gene: 3. This CDR3 is 13 amino acids long.

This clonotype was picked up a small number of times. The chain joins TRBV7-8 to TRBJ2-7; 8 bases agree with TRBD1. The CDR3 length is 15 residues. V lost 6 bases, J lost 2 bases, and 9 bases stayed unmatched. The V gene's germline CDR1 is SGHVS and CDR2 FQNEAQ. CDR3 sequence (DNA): TGTGCCAGCAGTCTAGGAGGGACAGGTCCCTACGAGCAGTACGTC. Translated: CASSLGGTGPYEQYV.

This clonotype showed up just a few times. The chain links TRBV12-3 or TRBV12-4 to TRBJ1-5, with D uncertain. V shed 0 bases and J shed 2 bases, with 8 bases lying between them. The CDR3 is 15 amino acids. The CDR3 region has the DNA TGTGCCAGCAGTTTAGCGGGGTCGGGCAATCAGCCCCAGCATTTT. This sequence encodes CASSLAGSGNQPQHF.

The CDR3 region has the DNA TGCAGCGCCCCGGGGGCTGATTATAGCAATCAGCCCCAGCATTTT. It is translated as CSAPGADYSNQPQHF. This chain links TRBV20-1 with TRBJ1-5; TRBD1 is a possible D gene (6 bases). Germline assignment: CDR1 DFQATT and CDR2 SNEGSKA (reference sequence). The CDR3 is 15 residues long.

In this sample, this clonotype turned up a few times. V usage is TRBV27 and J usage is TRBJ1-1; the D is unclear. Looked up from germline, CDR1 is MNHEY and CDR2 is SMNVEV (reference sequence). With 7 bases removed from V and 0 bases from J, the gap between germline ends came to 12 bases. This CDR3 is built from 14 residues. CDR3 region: CASKDQAMNTEAFF. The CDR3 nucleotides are TGTGCCAGCAAGGATCAGGCCATGAACACTGAAGCTTTCTTT.

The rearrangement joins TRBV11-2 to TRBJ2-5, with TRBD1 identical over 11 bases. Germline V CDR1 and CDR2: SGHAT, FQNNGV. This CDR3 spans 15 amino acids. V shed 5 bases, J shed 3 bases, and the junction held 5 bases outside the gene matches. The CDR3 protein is CASSGQGQGEETQYF. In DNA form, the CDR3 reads TGTGCCAGCAGCGGTCAGGGACAGGGGGAAGAGACCCAGTACTTC.

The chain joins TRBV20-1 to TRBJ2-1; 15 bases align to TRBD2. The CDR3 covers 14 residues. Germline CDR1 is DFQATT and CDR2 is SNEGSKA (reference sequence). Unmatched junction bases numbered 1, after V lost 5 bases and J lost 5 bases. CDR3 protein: CSAGLAGGDNEQFF. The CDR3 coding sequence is TGCAGTGCTGGACTAGCGGGAGGGGACAATGAGCAGTTCTTC.

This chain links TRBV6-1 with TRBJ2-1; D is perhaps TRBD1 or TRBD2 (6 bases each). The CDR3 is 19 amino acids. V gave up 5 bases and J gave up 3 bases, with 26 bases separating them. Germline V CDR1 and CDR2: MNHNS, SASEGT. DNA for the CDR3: TGTGCCAGCAGTCCGATACGGGACACGCGGGGCCCGGGCTACAATGAGCAGTTCTTC. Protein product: CASSPIRDTRGPGYNEQFF.